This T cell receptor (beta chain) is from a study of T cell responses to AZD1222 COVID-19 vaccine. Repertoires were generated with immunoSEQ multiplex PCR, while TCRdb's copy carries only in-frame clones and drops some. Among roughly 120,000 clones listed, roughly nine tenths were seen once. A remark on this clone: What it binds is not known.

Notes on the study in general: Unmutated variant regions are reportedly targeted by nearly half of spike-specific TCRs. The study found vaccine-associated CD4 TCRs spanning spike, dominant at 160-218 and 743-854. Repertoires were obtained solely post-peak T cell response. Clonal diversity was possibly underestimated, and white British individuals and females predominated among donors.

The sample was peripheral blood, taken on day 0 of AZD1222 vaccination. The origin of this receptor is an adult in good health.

The CDR3 sequence: CASSSGADDYGYTF. The CDR3 coding sequence is TGCGCCAGCAGCTCAGGAGCCGATGACTATGGCTACACCTTC. V usage is TRBV5-1 and J usage is TRBJ1-2; unclear D gene. Germline V gene sequence: CDR1 SGHRS, CDR2 YFSETQ. The CDR3 sequence is 14 residues long. Trimming took off 3 bases at V and 3 bases at J, with 12 bases between the two ends.